Below, one T cell receptor beta chain is given with its context. Its antigen is not identified. Germline CDR1 reads KGHDR; CDR2 reads SFDVKD. V was pared by 3 bases and J by 0 bases, with 10 bases between. The CDR3 spans 15 residues. The data were taken from a study of human T cells and chemical hapten exposure. General study points: Alopecia in the donors means their immune response may deviate from healthy people's.

Each CDR3 protein gets one entry after TCRdb re-called the RACE reads with MiXCR. The table lists about 380,000 distinct CDR3 sequences, more than 4.5% of them singletons, with 2% to 2.5% in the top ten. Time point of the sample: patch test 1, 2 weeks after DPC sensitization. The treatment was: therapeutic diphenylcyclopropenone sensitization with weekly scalp DPC. V gene TRBV24-1 combines with J gene TRBJ2-5; possible D gene TRBD1, 6 bases. This TCR was recovered from a woman aged 45-65 years with alopecia areata. Some clones in this sample may be carry-over from other donors' samples. Source: whole blood, taken in connection with sensitization to the hapten diphenylcyclopropenone (DPC). The CDR3, as DNA: TGTGCCACCAGTGATCGACAGGACTACCAAGAGACCCAGTACTTC. Translated: CATSDRQDYQETQYF.